This T cell receptor beta chain originates from a study of cytomegalovirus exposure and HLA in healthy donors. The protocol was immunoSEQ multiplex PCR, while the TCRdb copy is restricted to in-frame clones and leaves out a portion. This sample has some 68,000 clones, with around 95% found just once. CDR3 length: 15 amino acids. The V gene's germline CDR1 is WSHSY and CDR2 SAAADI. J was trimmed by 6 bases and V by 10 bases; bases with no gene match: 8. Sequencing used PBMCs. The genes are TRBV10-2 and TRBJ2-1, with 14 bases lining up with TRBD2. This TCR derives from a man younger than 35 in good health and CMV-seropositive. Here the CDR3 DNA reads TGCGCCACCCGACTGGGACTAGCGGGAGCCAATGAGCAGTTCTTC. It codes for CATRLGLAGANEQFF.